One and the same sample provided the 18 T cell receptor beta chains below, sequenced in a study of blood T cell repertoires in COVID-19. TCRdb's copy holds only in-frame clones and misses some; the assay was immunoSEQ multiplex PCR. Of roughly 55,000 clones listed, around 80% were seen once; the top ten hold over 9.5%. The sample comprised peripheral blood. These TCRs come from an older man with acute or convalescent COVID-19.

This clone was counted between two and nine times. V is TRBV5-6 and J is TRBJ2-5; 10 bases match TRBD2. The CDR3 loop spans 16 amino acids. The germline gives CDR1 SGHDT, CDR2 YYEEEE. V was clipped by 2 bases and J by 4 bases; unmatched bases: 8. The CDR3 protein is CASSFITTSGVETQYF. The CDR3 DNA sequence: TGTGCCAGCAGCTTTATAACAACTAGCGGGGTAGAGACCCAGTACTTC.

This clone was seen a few times. This chain uses TRBV19 with TRBJ1-1; 8 bases match TRBD1. Germline V gene lookup returns CDR1 LNHDA and CDR2 SQIVND (reference sequence). Losses at the gene ends were 5 bases for V and 5 bases for J; bases not matched to a gene: 10. The CDR3 contains 15 residues. CDR3 protein: CASSAGWTGITEAFF. The DNA of the CDR3 is TGTGCCAGTAGTGCAGGCTGGACAGGGATTACTGAAGCTTTCTTT.

The chain has TRBV27 and TRBJ2-5, with 10 positions matching TRBD2. Germline V CDR1 and CDR2: MNHEY, SMNVEV (reference sequence). The CDR3 has 16 residues. V dropped 2 bases and J dropped 5; count of bases not matched to a gene: 8. The CDR3 spells CASSLTSGRAGETQYF. CDR3 nucleotide sequence: TGTGCCAGCAGTTTAACCAGCGGGAGGGCTGGGGAGACCCAGTACTTC.

This chain connects TRBV7-3 to TRBJ2-1; 9 bases fit TRBD2. The CDR3 has 14 residues. J gave up 9 bases and V 0 bases, and 3 bases lay outside the gene matches. Germline lookup yields CDR1 SGHTA and CDR2 FQGTGA. The CDR3 loop is CASSLTGGRVEQFF. The CDR3, as DNA: TGTGCCAGCAGCTTAACTGGCGGGAGGGTTGAGCAGTTCTTC.

This clone was detected only a few times. The chain uses TRBV7-3 and TRBJ2-1; 12 bases are shared with TRBD2. CDR3 size: 17 residues. CDR1 and CDR2 (germline): SGHTA, FQGTGA. The J segment lost 4 bases and the V segment lost 4 bases, leaving 8 bases of the junction unmatched. CDR3 DNA sequence: TGTGCCAGCAGCTCCAAAGGGACTAGCGGGCCTTACAATGAGCAGTTCTTC. Its translation is CASSSKGTSGPYNEQFF. Complete variable domain (other parts from reference TRBV7-3 and TRBJ2-1): GAGVSQTPSNKVTEKGKYVELRCDPISGHTALYWYRQSLGQGPEFLIYFQGTGAADDSGLPNDRFFAVRPEGSVSTLKIQRTERGDSAVYLCASSSKGTSGPYNEQFFGPGTRLTVL.

This sequence joins TRBV5-1 and TRBJ2-1; TRBD2 matches 7 bases. The CDR3 has 15 residues. V lost 0 bases and J lost 0; bases outside the gene matches: 0. Germline V gives CDR1 SGHRS, CDR2 YFSETQ. The chain's CDR3 is CASSLGGSSYNEQFF. DNA for the CDR3: TGCGCCAGCAGCTTGGGCGGGAGCTCCTACAATGAGCAGTTCTTC.

Concerning this clone: Other DNA sequences in this specimen translate into the identical CDR3. This CDR3 is CASSLGAGTYEQYF. The DNA of the CDR3 is TGCGCCAGCAGCTTGGGGGCGGGAACCTACGAGCAGTACTTC. The chain combines TRBV5-1 with TRBJ2-7; D might be TRBD2 (6 bases). Germline CDR1 SGHRS, CDR2 YFSETQ. CDR3 length equals 14 residues. The germline V and J ends were trimmed by 0 bases and 2 bases, with 9 bases remaining between them.

J is TRBJ2-4 and V is TRBV19; maybe TRBD2 (5 bases). The CDR3 covers 13 residues. In germline, CDR1 is LNHDA, CDR2 SQIVND (reference sequence). V dropped 2 bases and J dropped 5 bases, with 7 bases sitting between them. CDR3 in amino acids: CASSILGENIQYF. Written as DNA, the CDR3 is TGTGCCAGTAGTATACTCGGGGAAAACATTCAGTACTTC.

This clone was seen just once. In the same sample, other DNA sequences code for this CDR3. The chain joins TRBV5-1 to TRBJ2-3; 8 bases agree with TRBD1. With 3 bases clipped from V and 0 bases from J, the junction kept 3 bases outside the gene matches. CDR1 and CDR2 (germline): SGHRS, YFSETQ. CDR3 length equals 15 residues. The CDR3 sequence: CASSSGQGSTDTQYF. The CDR3 nucleotides read TGCGCCAGCAGCTCCGGACAGGGAAGCACAGATACGCAGTATTTT.

V gene TRBV11-1 combines with J gene TRBJ2-2; TRBD1 matches at 8 bases. Germline V lookup: CDR1 SGHAT, CDR2 FQDESV (reference sequence). The CDR3 runs to 16 residues. V shed 6 bases and J 1 base; nucleotides not matched to a gene: 7. The CDR3 here is CASRASGTGNTGELFF. CDR3 DNA: TGTGCCAGCAGAGCCTCCGGGACAGGGAACACCGGGGAGCTGTTTTTT.

This chain connects TRBV19 to TRBJ1-4; D is possibly TRBD1 (6 bases). Per the germline V gene, CDR1 is LNHDA and CDR2 is SQIVND (reference sequence). Trimming took off 6 bases at V and 3 bases at J, with 11 bases between the two ends. The CDR3 loop spans 14 amino acids. CDR3 region: CASRQGLANEKLFF. The CDR3, as DNA: TGTGCCAGTAGACAGGGTCTAGCTAATGAAAAACTGTTTTTT.

This clone was observed a handful of times. The chain carries TRBV7-9 and TRBJ1-1; 9 nucleotides align to TRBD1. V lost 0 bases, J lost 11 bases, and 7 bases stayed unmatched. The CDR3 loop spans 14 amino acids. Germline values: CDR1 SEHNR, CDR2 FQNEAQ (reference sequence). CDR3 sequence: CASSLAGTGIEAFF. The CDR3 nucleotides are TGTGCCAGCAGCTTAGCCGGGACAGGGATTGAGGCTTTCTTT.

The chain uses TRBV6-5 and TRBJ2-3, with 7 bases matching TRBD1. Germline CDR1 MNHEY, CDR2 SVGAGI. The CDR3 contains 15 residues. V lost 7 bases, J lost 0 bases, and 7 bases stayed unmatched. CDR3 coding DNA: TGTGCCAGCAAATCCATACAGGGGAGCACAGATACGCAGTATTTT. Translation gives CASKSIQGSTDTQYF.

The chain's CDR3 is CASTRGDRVLYGYTF. The CDR3 DNA is TGTGCCAGCACCCGAGGGGACAGGGTCTTATATGGCTACACCTTC. This chain joins TRBV6-6 and TRBJ1-2; 9 bases map to TRBD1. Germline values: CDR1 MNHNY, CDR2 SVGAGI (reference sequence). There are 15 residues in the CDR3. Losses at the gene ends were 7 bases for V and 5 bases for J; bases not matched to a gene: 11.

The table lists this clone with a few counts. This chain joins TRBV5-1 and TRBJ2-5; D possibly corresponds to TRBD2 (6 bases). Between the trimmed V and J ends, which lost 4 bases and 5 bases, there was a span of 12 bases. Looked up from germline, CDR1 is SGHRS and CDR2 is YFSETQ. The CDR3 is made up of 13 amino acids. CDR3 amino acids: CASSTDYSETQYF. CDR3 coding DNA: TGCGCCAGCAGCACGGACTACTCGGAGACCCAGTACTTC.

This chain joins TRBV7-8 and TRBJ2-1; 10 bases agree with TRBD2. Germline assignment: CDR1 SGHVS and CDR2 FQNEAQ. This CDR3 is 16 amino acids long. The junction had 7 bases not matched to a gene; V was cut back by 2 bases and J by 6 bases. For the CDR3, the DNA is TGTGCCAGCAGCTTATCTAGCGGGAGTCGGTCCAATGAGCAGTTCTTC. It translates to CASSLSSGSRSNEQFF.

The table lists this clone with a few counts. The chain carries TRBV20-1 and TRBJ1-1; D ambiguous. This CDR3 contains 11 residues. V shed 8 bases and J shed 7 bases, with 14 bases lying between them. Looked up from germline, CDR1 is DFQATT and CDR2 is SNEGSKA (reference sequence). The CDR3 DNA sequence: TGCAGTACAAAAAGGACTGTTGAAGCTTTCTTT. Encoded protein: CSTKRTVEAFF.

The rearrangement joins TRBV18 to TRBJ1-1; D not resolved. The CDR3 has 12 amino acids. The germline V gene has CDR1 KGHSH and CDR2 LQKENI. The germline V and J ends were trimmed by 5 bases and 0 bases, with 4 bases remaining between them. The DNA for the CDR3 is TGTGCCAGCTCAACATTGAACACTGAAGCTTTCTTT. Its translation: CASSTLNTEAFF.